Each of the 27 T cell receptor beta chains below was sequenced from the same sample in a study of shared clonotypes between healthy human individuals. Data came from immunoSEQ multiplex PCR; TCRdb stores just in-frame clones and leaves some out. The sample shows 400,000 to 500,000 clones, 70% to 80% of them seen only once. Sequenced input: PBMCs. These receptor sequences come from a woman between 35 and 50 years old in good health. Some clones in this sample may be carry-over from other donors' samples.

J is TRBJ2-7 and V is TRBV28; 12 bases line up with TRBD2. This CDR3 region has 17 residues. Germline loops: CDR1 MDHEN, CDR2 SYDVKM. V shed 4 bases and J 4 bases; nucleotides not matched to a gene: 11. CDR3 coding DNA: TGTGCCAGCAGTTCCCGTGGGCTAGCGGGAGGGGGGTACGAGCAGTACTTC. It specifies CASSSRGLAGGGYEQYF.

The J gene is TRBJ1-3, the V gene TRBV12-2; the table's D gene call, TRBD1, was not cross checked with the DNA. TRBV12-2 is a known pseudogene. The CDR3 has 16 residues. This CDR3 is CASRPTDRRFGNTIYF. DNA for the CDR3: TGTGCAAGTCGCCCAACAGACAGAAGGTTTGGAAACACCATATATTTT.

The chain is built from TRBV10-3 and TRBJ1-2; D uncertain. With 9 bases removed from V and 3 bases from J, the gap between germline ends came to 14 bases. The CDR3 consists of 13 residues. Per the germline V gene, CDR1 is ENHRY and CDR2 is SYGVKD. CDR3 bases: TGTGCCATTGAACCCTCAAGGGACTATGGCTACACCTTC. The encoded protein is CAIEPSRDYGYTF.

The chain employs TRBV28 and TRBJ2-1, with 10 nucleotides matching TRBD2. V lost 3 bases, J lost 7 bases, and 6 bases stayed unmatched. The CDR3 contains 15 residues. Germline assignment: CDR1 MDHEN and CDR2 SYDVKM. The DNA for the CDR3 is TGTGCCAGCAGTTTGCTTTTAGCGGGAGGAAATGAGCAGTTCTTC. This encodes CASSLLLAGGNEQFF.

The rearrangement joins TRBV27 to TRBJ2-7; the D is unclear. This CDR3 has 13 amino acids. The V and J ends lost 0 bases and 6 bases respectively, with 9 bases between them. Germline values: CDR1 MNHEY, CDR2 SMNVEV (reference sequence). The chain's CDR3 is CASSLSQAREQYF. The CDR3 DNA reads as TGTGCCAGCAGTTTATCTCAGGCCCGCGAGCAGTACTTC.

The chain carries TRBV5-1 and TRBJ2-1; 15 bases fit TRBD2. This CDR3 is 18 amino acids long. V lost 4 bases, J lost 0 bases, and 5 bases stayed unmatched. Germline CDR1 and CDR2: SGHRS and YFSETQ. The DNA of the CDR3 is TGCGCCAGCAGCCCGGGACTAGCGGGAGGTCTCTCCTACAATGAGCAGTTCTTC. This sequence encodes CASSPGLAGGLSYNEQFF.

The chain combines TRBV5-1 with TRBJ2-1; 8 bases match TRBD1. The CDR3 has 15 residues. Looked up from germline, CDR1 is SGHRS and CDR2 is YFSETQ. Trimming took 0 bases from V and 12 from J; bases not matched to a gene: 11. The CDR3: CASSLAGRQGTGQFF. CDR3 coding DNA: TGCGCCAGCAGCTTGGCCGGGAGACAGGGGACTGGGCAGTTCTTC.

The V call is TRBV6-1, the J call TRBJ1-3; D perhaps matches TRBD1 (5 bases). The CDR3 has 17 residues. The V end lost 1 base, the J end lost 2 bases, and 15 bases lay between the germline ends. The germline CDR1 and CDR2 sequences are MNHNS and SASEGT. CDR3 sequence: CASSEGWGYSAGNTIYF. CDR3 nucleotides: TGTGCCAGCAGTGAAGGCTGGGGGTACTCGGCTGGAAACACCATATATTTT.

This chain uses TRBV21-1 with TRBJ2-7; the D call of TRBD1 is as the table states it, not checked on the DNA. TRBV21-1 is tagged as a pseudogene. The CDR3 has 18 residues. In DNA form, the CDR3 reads TGTGCCAGCAGCAGCCACCGGCGGACAGGGAATCTGCTGGGCGAGCAGTACTTC. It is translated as CASSSHRRTGNLLGEQYF.

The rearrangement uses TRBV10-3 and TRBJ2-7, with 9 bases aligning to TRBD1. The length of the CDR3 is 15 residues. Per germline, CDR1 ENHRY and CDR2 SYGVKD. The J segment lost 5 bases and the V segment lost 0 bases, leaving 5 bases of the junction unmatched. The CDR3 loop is CAISESRTGVHEQYF. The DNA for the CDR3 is TGTGCCATCAGTGAGTCACGGACAGGGGTCCACGAGCAGTACTTC.

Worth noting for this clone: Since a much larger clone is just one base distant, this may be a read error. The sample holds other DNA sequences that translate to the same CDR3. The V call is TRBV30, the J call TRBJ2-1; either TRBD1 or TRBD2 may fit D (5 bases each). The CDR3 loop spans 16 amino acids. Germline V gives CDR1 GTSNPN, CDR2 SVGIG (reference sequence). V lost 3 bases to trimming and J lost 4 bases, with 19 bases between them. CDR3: CAWSVPTGTQYNEQFF. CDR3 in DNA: TGTGCCTGGAGCGTACCGACCGGGACCCAATACAATGAGCAGTTCTTC.

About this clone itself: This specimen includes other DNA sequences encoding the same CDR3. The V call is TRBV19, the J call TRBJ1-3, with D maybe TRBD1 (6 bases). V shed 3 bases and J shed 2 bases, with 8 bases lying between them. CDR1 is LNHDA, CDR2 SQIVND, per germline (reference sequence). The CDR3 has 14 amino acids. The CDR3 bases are TGTGCCAGTAGTATGGCAGGGGCTGGAAACACCATATATTTT. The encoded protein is CASSMAGAGNTIYF.

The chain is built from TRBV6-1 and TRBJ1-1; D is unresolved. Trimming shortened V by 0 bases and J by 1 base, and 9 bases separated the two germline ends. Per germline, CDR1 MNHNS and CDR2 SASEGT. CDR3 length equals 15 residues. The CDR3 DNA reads TGTGCCAGCAGTGAAGCGTGGGGTGGGAACACTGAAGCTTTCTTT. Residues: CASSEAWGGNTEAFF.

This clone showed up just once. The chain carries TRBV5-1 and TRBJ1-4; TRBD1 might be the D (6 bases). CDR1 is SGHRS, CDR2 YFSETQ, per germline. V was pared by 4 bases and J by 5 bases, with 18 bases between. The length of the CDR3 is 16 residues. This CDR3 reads CASSLRQASLNEKLFF. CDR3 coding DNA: TGCGCCAGCAGCCTCAGACAGGCCTCCCTAAATGAAAAACTGTTTTTT. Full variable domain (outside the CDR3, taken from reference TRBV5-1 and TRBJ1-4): KAGVTQTPRYLIKTRGQQVTLSCSPISGHRSVSWYQQTPGQGLQFLFEYFSETQRNKGNFPGRFSGRQFSNSRSEMNVSTLELGDSALYLCASSLRQASLNEKLFFGSGTQLSVL.

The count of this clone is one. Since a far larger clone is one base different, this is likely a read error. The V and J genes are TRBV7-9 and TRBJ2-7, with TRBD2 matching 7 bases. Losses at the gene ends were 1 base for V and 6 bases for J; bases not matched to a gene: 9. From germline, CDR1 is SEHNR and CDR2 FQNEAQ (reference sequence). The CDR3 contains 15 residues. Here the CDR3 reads CASSLGGGSSGEQYF. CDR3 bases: TGTGCCAGCAGCTTAGGCGGGGGATCGTCCGGCGAGCAGTACTTC.

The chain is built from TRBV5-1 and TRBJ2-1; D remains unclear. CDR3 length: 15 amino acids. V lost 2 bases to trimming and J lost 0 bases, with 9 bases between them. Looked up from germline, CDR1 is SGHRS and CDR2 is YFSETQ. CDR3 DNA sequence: TGCGCCAGCAGCTTAGCGTTCAGCTCCTACAATGAGCAGTTCTTC. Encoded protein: CASSLAFSSYNEQFF.

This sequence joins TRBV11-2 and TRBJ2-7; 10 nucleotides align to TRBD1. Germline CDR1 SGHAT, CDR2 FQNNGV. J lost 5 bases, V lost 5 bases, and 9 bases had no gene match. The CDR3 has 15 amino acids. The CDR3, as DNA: TGTGCCAGCAGCACCCAATCCGGGACAGGGGACGAGCAGTACTTC. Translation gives CASSTQSGTGDEQYF.

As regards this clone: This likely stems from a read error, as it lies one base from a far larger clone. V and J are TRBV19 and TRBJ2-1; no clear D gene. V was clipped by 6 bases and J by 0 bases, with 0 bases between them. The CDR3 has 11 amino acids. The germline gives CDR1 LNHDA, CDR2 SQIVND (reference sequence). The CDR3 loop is CASSSYNEQFF. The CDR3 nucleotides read TGTGCCAGTAGCTCCTACAATGAGCAGTTCTTC.

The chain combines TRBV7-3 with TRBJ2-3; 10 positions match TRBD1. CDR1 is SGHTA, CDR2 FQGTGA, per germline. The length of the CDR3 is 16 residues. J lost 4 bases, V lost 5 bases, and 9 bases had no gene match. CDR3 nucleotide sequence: TGTGCCAGCAGCGTAGGGCTGGGACAGGGGTCAGATACGCAGTATTTT. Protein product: CASSVGLGQGSDTQYF.

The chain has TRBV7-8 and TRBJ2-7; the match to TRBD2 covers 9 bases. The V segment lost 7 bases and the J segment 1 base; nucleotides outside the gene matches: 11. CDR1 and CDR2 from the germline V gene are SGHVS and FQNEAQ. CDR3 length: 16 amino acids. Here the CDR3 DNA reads TGTGCCAGCAACCAAGGGCGGCTAGCGGGGTCCTACGAGCAGTACTTC. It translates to CASNQGRLAGSYEQYF.

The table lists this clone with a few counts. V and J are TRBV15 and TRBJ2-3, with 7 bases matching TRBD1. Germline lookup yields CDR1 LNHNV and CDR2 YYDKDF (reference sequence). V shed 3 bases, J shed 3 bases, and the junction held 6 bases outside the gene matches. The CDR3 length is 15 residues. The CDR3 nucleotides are TGTGCCACCAGCAGCGACAGGGTCGAGACAGATACGCAGTATTTT. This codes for CATSSDRVETDTQYF.

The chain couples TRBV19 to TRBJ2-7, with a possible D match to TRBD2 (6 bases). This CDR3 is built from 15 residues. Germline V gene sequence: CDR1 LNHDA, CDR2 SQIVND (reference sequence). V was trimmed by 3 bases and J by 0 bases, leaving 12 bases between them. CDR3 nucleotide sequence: TGTGCCAGTAGTATTCGGGGGTCGAGCTCCTACGAGCAGTACTTC. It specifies CASSIRGSSSYEQYF.

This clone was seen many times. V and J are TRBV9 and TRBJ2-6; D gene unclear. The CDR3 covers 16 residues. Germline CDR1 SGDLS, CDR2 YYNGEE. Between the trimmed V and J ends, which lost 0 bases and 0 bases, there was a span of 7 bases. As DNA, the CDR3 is TGTGCCAGCAGCGTAGGAGTCAACTCTGGGGCCAACGTCCTGACTTTC. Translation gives CASSVGVNSGANVLTF.

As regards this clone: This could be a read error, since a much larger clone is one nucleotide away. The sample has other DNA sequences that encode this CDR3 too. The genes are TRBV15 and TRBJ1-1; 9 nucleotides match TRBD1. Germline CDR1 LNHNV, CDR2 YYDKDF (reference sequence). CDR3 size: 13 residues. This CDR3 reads CATSRTGATEAFF. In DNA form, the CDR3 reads TGTGCCACTAGCAGGACAGGGGCCACTGAAGCTTTCTTT.

In nucleotides, the CDR3 is TGTGCCAGCACCTCCAGCCCCCTTTTGGCGGGATCGGGCACCGGGGAGCTGTTTTTT. It encodes CASTSSPLLAGSGTGELFF. The chain joins TRBV7-8 to TRBJ2-2; a weak D match, TRBD2 (6 bases). CDR1 SGHVS and CDR2 FQNEAQ come from the germline V gene. Trimming left V 7 bases short and J 4 bases short, with 28 bases between. The CDR3 runs to 19 residues.

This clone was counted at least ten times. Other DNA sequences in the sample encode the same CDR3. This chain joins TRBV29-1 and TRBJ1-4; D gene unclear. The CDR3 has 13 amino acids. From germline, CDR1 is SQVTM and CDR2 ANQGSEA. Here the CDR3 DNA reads TGCAGTACGTCAGGTGGATCCAATGAAAAACTGTTTTTT. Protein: CSTSGGSNEKLFF.

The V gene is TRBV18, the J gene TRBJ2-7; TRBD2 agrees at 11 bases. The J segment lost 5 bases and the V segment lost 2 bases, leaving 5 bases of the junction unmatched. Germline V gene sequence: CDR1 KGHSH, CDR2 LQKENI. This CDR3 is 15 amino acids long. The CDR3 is CASSPAASGRNEQYF. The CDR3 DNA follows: TGTGCCAGCTCACCAGCGGCTAGCGGGAGGAACGAGCAGTACTTC.